A selection of T cell receptor beta chains follows, all from one sample in a study of OX40 agonist ivuxolimab in advanced cancers. Here immunoSEQ multiplex PCR was the method, and the copy in TCRdb shows in-frame clones only, minus some. The sample includes fewer than 75,000 clones, about 91% seen only once; the top ten take 2.5% to 3%. The source was CD4+ or CD8+ T cells sorted from blood, collected in a trial of the OX40 agonist ivuxolimab. Source of these receptors: an adult with an advanced solid tumor such as melanoma, head and neck, liver or kidney cancer. Both conserved end residues are part of each CDR3. A D gene is named only where the DNA matches it firmly. The listing skips clone size in some rows; elsewhere it reads once, few, many or a size class.

j_call,v_call,d_call,clone_size,cdr3_aa,cdr3_nt
TRBJ2-1,TRBV2,-,-,CASRDGPVIEQFF,TGTGCCAGCAGGGATGGACCCGTTATAGAGCAGTTCTTC
TRBJ2-7,TRBV27,TRBD2,-,CASSLRVSGSGEQYF,TGTGCCAGCAGTTTAAGGGTTAGCGGGAGTGGCGAGCAGTACTTC
TRBJ1-3,TRBV9,-,-,CASSARAFSGNTIYF,TGTGCCAGCAGCGCTCGGGCCTTCTCTGGAAACACCATATATTTT
TRBJ2-1,TRBV7-6,-,once,CASSLRSGDEQFF,TGTGCCAGCAGCTTAAGGTCGGGCGATGAGCAGTTCTTC
TRBJ2-1,TRBV29-1,TRBD2,once,CSVGTSGNVEQFF,TGCAGCGTTGGGACTAGCGGGAACGTTGAGCAGTTCTTC
TRBJ2-2,TRBV4-1,TRBD2,-,CASSKGGIGELNTGELFF,TGCGCCAGCAGCAAGGGAGGGATCGGCGAGCTAAACACCGGGGAGCTGTTTTTT
TRBJ2-7,TRBV7-2,-,-,CASSLALGYYEQYF,TGTGCCAGCAGCTTAGCGCTCGGCTACTACGAGCAGTACTTC
TRBJ1-2,TRBV18,TRBD1,-,CASSPEGQGNYGYTF,TGTGCCAGCTCACCAGAGGGACAGGGTAACTATGGCTACACCTTC
TRBJ2-7,TRBV28,-,-,CASSSLGGSSVYEQYF,TGTGCCAGCAGTTCCCTTGGCGGGTCTTCCGTTTACGAGCAGTACTTC
TRBJ1-2,TRBV6-5,TRBD1,-,CASTQARRTGSGYTF,TGTGCCAGCACCCAAGCCCGCCGGACAGGGAGCGGCTACACCTTC
TRBJ2-3,TRBV2,-,-,CASSEQGKRDTQYF,TGTGCCAGCAGTGAACAGGGGAAAAGAGATACGCAGTATTTT
TRBJ1-3,TRBV28,TRBD1,-,CASSKTGDYGNTIYF,TGTGCCAGCAGCAAAACAGGGGATTACGGAAACACCATATATTTT
TRBJ2-1,TRBV7-2,-,-,CASSLEGGGTWAYNEQFF,TGTGCCAGCAGCTTAGAGGGGGGAGGGACGTGGGCCTACAATGAGCAGTTCTTC
TRBJ2-1,TRBV29-1,-,-,CSASALPPSYNEQFF,TGCAGCGCCTCAGCCCTCCCCCCCTCCTACAATGAGCAGTTCTTC
TRBJ2-1,TRBV27,TRBD2,once,CASSYHLTSGVYNEQFF,TGTGCCAGCAGTTATCACTTGACTAGCGGGGTTTACAATGAGCAGTTCTTC
TRBJ1-3,TRBV25-1,-,-,CASSPLEGSGNTIYF,TGTGCCAGCAGCCCGCTAGAGGGCTCTGGAAACACCATATATTTT
TRBJ2-5,TRBV4-1,TRBD1,-,CASSQEPGQRTETQYF,TGCGCCAGCAGCCAAGAACCGGGACAGCGGACTGAGACCCAGTACTTC
TRBJ2-7,TRBV7-2,TRBD2,-,CASSVTSGPTYEQYF,TGTGCCAGCAGCGTAACTAGCGGCCCTACCTACGAGCAGTACTTC
TRBJ2-2,TRBV19,-,-,CASSEGAGELFF,TGTGCCAGTAGCGAAGGGGCCGGGGAGCTGTTTTTT
TRBJ1-2,TRBV2,TRBD1,-,CASSPGQGSGYTF,TGTGCCAGCAGTCCGGGACAGGGGTCTGGCTACACCTTC
TRBJ2-7,TRBV28,-,-,CASGTSLYEQYF,TGTGCCAGTGGGACCAGCCTCTACGAGCAGTACTTC
TRBJ1-4,TRBV13,-,-,CASSAGPASNEKLFF,TGTGCCAGCAGCGCGGGGCCGGCGTCAAATGAAAAACTGTTTTTT